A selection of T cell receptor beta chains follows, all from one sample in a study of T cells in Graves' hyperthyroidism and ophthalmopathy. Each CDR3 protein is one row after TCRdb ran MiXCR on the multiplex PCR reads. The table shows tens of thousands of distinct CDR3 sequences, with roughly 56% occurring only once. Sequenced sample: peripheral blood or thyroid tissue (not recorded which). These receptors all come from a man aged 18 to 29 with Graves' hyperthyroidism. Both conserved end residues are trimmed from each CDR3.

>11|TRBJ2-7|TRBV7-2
ASSSGLGMTQY
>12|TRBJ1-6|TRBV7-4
ASSASGWDSPLH
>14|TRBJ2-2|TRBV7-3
ASRRDRGQGAGELF
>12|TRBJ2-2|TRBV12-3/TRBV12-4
ASSPGGWSGEPF
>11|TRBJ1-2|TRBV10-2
ASSALEDYGYT
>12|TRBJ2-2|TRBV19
ASSIDANTGELF
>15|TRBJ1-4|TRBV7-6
ASSSHRGVITNEKLF
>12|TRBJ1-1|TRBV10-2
ASSSTGRGTEAF
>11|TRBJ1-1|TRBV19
ASTALLNTEAF
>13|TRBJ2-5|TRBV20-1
SARVAGGPVETQY
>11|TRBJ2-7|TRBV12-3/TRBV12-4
ASSFQGSYEQY
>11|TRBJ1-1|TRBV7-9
ASSTGANREAF
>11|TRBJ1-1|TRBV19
ASRDRGGTEAF
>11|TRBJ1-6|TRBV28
ASSRQTRSPLH
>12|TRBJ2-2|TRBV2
ASKGGRWTGELF
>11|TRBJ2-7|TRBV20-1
SARGQGAYEQY
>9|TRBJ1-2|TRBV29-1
SVGRDRGYT
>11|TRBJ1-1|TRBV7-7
ASSLEVDSEAF
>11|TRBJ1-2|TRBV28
ASSFGNNYGYT
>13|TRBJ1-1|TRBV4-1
ASSQEAGENIEAF
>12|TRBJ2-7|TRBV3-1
ASSQGTGTYEQY
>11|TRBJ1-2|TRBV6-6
ASSYKGTGGYT
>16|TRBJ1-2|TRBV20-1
SATQGAPHLMGYYGYT
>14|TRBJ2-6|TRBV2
ASSLRGRSGANVLT
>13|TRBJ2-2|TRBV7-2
ASKRPQTNTGELF
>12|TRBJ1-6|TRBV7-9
ASSPARVNSPLH
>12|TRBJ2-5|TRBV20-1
SARVGTSSETQY
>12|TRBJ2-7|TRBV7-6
ASSLAGTAYEQY
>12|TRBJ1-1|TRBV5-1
ASSQGQANTEAF
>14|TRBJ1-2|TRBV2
ASSADPGTVVLGYT
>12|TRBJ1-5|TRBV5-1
ASSLTGNNQPQH